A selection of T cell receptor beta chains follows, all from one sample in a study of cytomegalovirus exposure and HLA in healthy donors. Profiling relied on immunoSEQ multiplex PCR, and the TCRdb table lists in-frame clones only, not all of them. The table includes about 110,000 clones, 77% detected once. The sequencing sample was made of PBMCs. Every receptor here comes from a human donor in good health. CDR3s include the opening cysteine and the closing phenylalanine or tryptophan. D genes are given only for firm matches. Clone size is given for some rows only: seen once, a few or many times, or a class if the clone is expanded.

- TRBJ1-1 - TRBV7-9 TGTGCCAGCAGCTTAGCAGGGGCAGGTGTTGAAGCTTTCTTT CASSLAGAGVEAFF
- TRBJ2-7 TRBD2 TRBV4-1 TGCGCCAGCAGCCAACCGGGACTAGCGTACGAGCAGTACTTC CASSQPGLAYEQYF
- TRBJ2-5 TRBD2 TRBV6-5 TGTGCCAGCAGTTTTAGGCTAGCGGGAGGGCGAGAGACCCAGTACTTC CASSFRLAGGRETQYF
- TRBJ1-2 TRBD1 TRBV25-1 TGTGCCAGCACTGGGGCGGGGACAGTCTATGGCTACACCTTC CASTGAGTVYGYTF
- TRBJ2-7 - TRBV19 TGTGCCAGTAGTATAGATGGTCCAGGGCTCTACGAGCAGTACTTC CASSIDGPGLYEQYF
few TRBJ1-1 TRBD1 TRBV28 TGTGCCAGCAGTTTATTCGTTACAGGGGGCGAGTTCACTGAAGCTTTCTTT CASSLFVTGGEFTEAFF
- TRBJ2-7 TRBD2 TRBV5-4 TGTGCCAGCAGCTTGGGGGGGACTAGCGGGAGGGAGCGGGCCTACGAGCAGTACTTC CASSLGGTSGRERAYEQYF
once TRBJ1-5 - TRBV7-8 TGTGCCAGCAGCTTAGCGGCCGGGCAGCCCCAGCATTTT CASSLAAGQPQHF
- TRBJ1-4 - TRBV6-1 TGTGCCAGCAGTGCCCAGCGGGCGGATGAAAAACTGTTTTTT CASSAQRADEKLFF
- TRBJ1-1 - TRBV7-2 TGTGCCAGCAGCCTCCTTCCAGGGGTTACTGAAGCTTTCTTT CASSLLPGVTEAFF
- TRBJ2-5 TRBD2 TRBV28 TGTGCCAGCAGTCCTCGACTAGCGGGAGAACGGACCCAGTACTTC CASSPRLAGERTQYF
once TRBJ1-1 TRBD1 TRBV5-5 TGTGCCAGCAGCTTGTTGACAGGGCTCAACACTGAAGCTTTCTTT CASSLLTGLNTEAFF
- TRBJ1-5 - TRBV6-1 TGTGCCAGCAGTGCAGGATTCACTGGCAATCAGCCCCAGCATTTT CASSAGFTGNQPQHF
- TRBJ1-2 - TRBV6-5 TGTGCCAGCAGTTTTCGGACAGCAGCTAACTATGGCTACACCTTC CASSFRTAANYGYTF
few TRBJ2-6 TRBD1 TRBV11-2 TGTGCCAGCAGCGTAGTGGGACAGGGGGCTGGGGCCAACGTCCTGACTTTC CASSVVGQGAGANVLTF
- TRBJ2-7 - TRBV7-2 TGTGCCAGCGCCAAAGGGGGAGGGGGTAAAGGTAGTTACGAGCAGTACTTC CASAKGGGGKGSYEQYF
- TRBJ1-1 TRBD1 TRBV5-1 TGCGCCAGCAGTCTGCAGGGGGGAATGAACACTGAAGCTTTCTTT CASSLQGGMNTEAFF
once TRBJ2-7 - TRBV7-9 TGTGCCAGCAGTAGGGGGACCCCCTACGAGCAGTACTTC CASSRGTPYEQYF
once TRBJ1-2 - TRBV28 TGTGCCAGCAGTTTATGGTCCGCCAGGGGCGGCTACACCTTC CASSLWSARGGYTF
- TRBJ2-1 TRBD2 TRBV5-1 TGCGCCAGCAGCTTGATGCCTAGCGGGAGTGAAGATGAGCAGTTCTTC CASSLMPSGSEDEQFF
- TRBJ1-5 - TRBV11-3 TGTGCCAGCAGCCCTGCGAGGTCCCTCAATCAGCCCCAGCATTTT CASSPARSLNQPQHF
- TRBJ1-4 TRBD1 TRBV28 TGTGCCAGCAGCCGGGACAGCTGGGAAAAACTGTTTTTT CASSRDSWEKLFF
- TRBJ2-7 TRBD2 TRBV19 TGTGCCAGCCGTAGGGCGGGAGTCCCCTACGAGCAGTACTTC CASRRAGVPYEQYF
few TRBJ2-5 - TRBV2 TGTGCCAGCAGCCCCCGAGCGGTTCAAGAGACCCAGTACTTC CASSPRAVQETQYF
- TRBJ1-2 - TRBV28 TGTGCCAGCAGCTCGGGAGGGAGCGGCTACACCTTC CASSSGGSGYTF
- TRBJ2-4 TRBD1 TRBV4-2 TGTGCCAGCGGGGGGACAGGGGCCTCCAGGAACATTCAGTACTTC CASGGTGASRNIQYF
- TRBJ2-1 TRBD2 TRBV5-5 TGTGCCAGCAGCTTTGGGACTAGCGGGAGCGGTGAGCAGTTCTTC CASSFGTSGSGEQFF
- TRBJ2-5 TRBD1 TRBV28 TGTGCCAGCAGTTTCCTTCGTTGGGGACAGCCTACGGAGCAGTACTTC CASSFLRWGQPTEQYF
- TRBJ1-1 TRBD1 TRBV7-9 TGTGCCAGCAGCTTAAAAACCCGGGACAGTGAAGCTTTCTTT CASSLKTRDSEAFF
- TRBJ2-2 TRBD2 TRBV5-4 TGTGCCAGCAGCGGACCCCTAGCGGGGGCCGGGGAGCTGTTTTTT CASSGPLAGAGELFF
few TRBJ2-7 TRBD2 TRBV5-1 TGCGCCAGCAGCCCCGGAGCGAGCGGGAGGTCCTACGAGCAGTACTTC CASSPGASGRSYEQYF
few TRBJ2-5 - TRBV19 TGTGCCAGTAGTATTCGGCTAGCGACCCAAGAGACCCAGTACTTC CASSIRLATQETQYF
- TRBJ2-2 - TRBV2 TGTGCCTCCCTACGGAGAGCCGGCACCGGGGAGCTGTTTTTT CASLRRAGTGELFF
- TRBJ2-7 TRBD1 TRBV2 TGTGCCAGCAGACTGGACAGGGTTAACGAGCAGTACTTC CASRLDRVNEQYF
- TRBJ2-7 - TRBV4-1 TGCGCCAGCAGCCAACTGGGAACAGGAGAGCAGTACTTC CASSQLGTGEQYF
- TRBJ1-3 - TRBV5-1 TGCGCCAGCAGCTTGGGGGGCGGCTCTGGAAACACCATATATTTT CASSLGGGSGNTIYF
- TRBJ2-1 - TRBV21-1 TGTGCCAGCAGCAAGCTAGCGGGAGGGCCCGGTTTTGAGCAGTTCTTC CASSKLAGGPGFEQFF
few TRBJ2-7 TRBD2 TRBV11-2 TGTGCCAGCAAGAGCGGGAGGAGCTCCTACGAGCAGTACTTC CASKSGRSSYEQYF
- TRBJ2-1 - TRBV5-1 TGCGCCAGCAGCTGGCCGGGTACTTCATACAATGAGCAGTTCTTC CASSWPGTSYNEQFF
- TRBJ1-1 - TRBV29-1 TGCAGCGTTGAAGAGAACAGTCGTGAAGCTTTCTTT CSVEENSREAFF
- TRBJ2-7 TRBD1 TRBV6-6 TGTGCCAGCGGGGGACAGGGGGCTATCGAGCAGTACTTC CASGGQGAIEQYF
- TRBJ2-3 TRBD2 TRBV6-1 TGTGCCAGCAGTCCCCGGAGTAGCGGGGATGATACGCAGTATTTT CASSPRSSGDDTQYF
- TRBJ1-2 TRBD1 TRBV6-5 TGTGCCAGCAGAGGGACAGGGAGGGACTATGGCTACACCTTC CASRGTGRDYGYTF
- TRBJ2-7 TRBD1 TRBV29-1 TGCAGCGCAAGGACAGGGAGAGACGAGCAGTACTTC CSARTGRDEQYF